This TCR beta chain emerged from a study of shared clonotypes between healthy human individuals. Study-wide results and limits: The represented genetic and exposure-history diversity was limited by the small number of donors.

The J segment lost 0 bases and the V segment lost 6 bases, leaving 7 bases of the junction unmatched. The germline gives CDR1 MGHRA, CDR2 YSYEKL. The CDR3 consists of 16 residues. Donors, healthy HIV-negative adults, lacked recent acute infections or vaccinations. Points on this clone: The antigen is unknown.

Repertoires were generated with immunoSEQ multiplex PCR, while TCRdb's copy carries only in-frame clones and drops some. The repertoire holds approximately 2,300,000 clones, with just under 95% as singletons. This TCR was recovered from a man aged 18 to 29 in good health. Some clones in this sample may be carry-over from other donors' samples. Sequencing was done on a sample of naive CD4+ T cells from PBMCs. Subset given: CD45RA+ positively selected. J is TRBJ2-1 and V is TRBV4-1; 8 bases match TRBD2. CDR3 amino acids: CASSPSGSSSYNEQFF. In nucleotides, the CDR3 is TGCGCCAGCAGTCCTAGCGGGTCGAGCTCCTACAATGAGCAGTTCTTC.